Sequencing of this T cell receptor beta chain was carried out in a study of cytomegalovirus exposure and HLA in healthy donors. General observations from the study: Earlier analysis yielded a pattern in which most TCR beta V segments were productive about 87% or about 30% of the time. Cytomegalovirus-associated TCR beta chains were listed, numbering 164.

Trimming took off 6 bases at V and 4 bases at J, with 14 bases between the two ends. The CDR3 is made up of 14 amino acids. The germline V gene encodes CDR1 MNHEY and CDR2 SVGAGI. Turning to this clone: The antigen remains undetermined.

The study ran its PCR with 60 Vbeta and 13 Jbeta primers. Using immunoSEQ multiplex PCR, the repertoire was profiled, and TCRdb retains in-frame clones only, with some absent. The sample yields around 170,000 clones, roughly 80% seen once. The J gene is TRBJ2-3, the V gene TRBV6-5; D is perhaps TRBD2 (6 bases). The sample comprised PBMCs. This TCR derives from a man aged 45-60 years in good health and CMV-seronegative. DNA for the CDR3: TGTGCCAGCAGCCACTCGGGGGTCGCAGATACGCAGTATTTT. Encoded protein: CASSHSGVADTQYF.